These 24 T cell receptor beta chains were sequenced from one sample in a study of post-analysis software for immune sequencing data. Study results and limitations: Included in a set of about 5 TRBV segments more frequent in patients than controls were TRBV5-6, TRBV5-1 and TRBV20-1.

TCR beta libraries were prepared from cDNA with unique molecular identifiers. TCRdb re-called the PCR reads with MiXCR, one entry per CDR3 protein. The sample yields hundreds of thousands of distinct CDR3 sequences, 44% seen once. Antigens for these TCRs are unknown. Sequencing was done on a sample of blood. The receptors were gathered from a girl between 5 and 17 years old with multiple sclerosis.

The chain employs TRBV12-3 or TRBV12-4 and TRBJ2-7; no clear D. The CDR3 loop spans 13 amino acids. Between the trimmed V and J ends, which lost 1 base and 3 bases, there was a span of 7 bases. Here the CDR3 DNA reads TGTGCCAGCAGTTTAGACGTGCGCTACGAGCAGTACGTC. This sequence encodes CASSLDVRYEQYV.

This chain connects TRBV10-3 to TRBJ2-7, with TRBD2 identical over 13 bases. V dropped 3 bases and J dropped 5; count of bases not matched to a gene: 7. Germline V gene sequence: CDR1 ENHRY, CDR2 SYGVKD. The CDR3 loop spans 16 amino acids. CDR3 residues: CAISDPLAGGPNEQYF. The DNA for the CDR3 is TGTGCCATCAGTGACCCACTAGCGGGAGGGCCCAACGAGCAGTACTTC.

This clonotype was detected a few times. V is TRBV4-1 and J is TRBJ2-1, with TRBD2 matching over 11 bases. The CDR3 extends over 16 amino acids. Germline V lookup: CDR1 MGHRA, CDR2 YSYEKL. Germline trimming cut 4 bases from V and 9 bases from J; bases unmatched to any gene: 11. CDR3 protein: CASSLLGLADVVEQFF. The CDR3 DNA is TGCGCCAGCAGCCTTCTGGGACTAGCGGATGTCGTTGAGCAGTTCTTC.

Written as DNA, the CDR3 is TGTGCCAGCAGCCCAAGATCTCCCGGGCCGTCCTCTTCGGGCTACACCTTC. The encoded protein is CASSPRSPGPSSSGYTF. V is TRBV7-9 and J is TRBJ1-2; D remains unclear. V was trimmed by 5 bases and J by 8 bases, leaving 27 bases between them. CDR1 and CDR2 (germline): SEHNR, FQNEAQ (reference sequence). The CDR3 totals 17 residues.

The CDR3 sequence is CASRPGGGTGELFF. In nucleotides, the CDR3 is TGTGCCAGCAGACCAGGGGGTGGCACCGGGGAGCTGTTTTTT. This chain uses TRBV12-3 or TRBV12-4 with TRBJ2-2; 7 nucleotides agree with TRBD1. The junction had 5 bases not matched to a gene; V was cut back by 6 bases and J by 4 bases. The CDR3 is 14 residues long.

This clonotype has a count of ten or more. The J gene is TRBJ2-5, the V gene TRBV2; weak D call: TRBD1 (6 bases). Trimming left V 8 bases short and J 5 bases short, with 15 bases between. CDR3 length: 13 amino acids. Germline CDR1 reads SNHLY; CDR2 reads FYNNEI. CDR3 loop: CASSWGRQETQYF. The CDR3 nucleotides are TGTGCCAGCTCTTGGGGGCGCCAGGAGACCCAGTACTTC.

V usage is TRBV7-9 and J usage is TRBJ2-1; possible D gene TRBD2, 5 bases. Germline assignment: CDR1 SEHNR and CDR2 FQNEAQ (reference sequence). The CDR3 loop spans 15 amino acids. Trimming removed 4 bases at V and 4 bases at J, with 14 bases between. The CDR3 coding sequence is TGTGCCAGCAGCTGGGGTGAGAGCGGATACAATGAGCAGTTCTTC. This codes for CASSWGESGYNEQFF.

The chain employs TRBV12-3 or TRBV12-4 and TRBJ2-1, with 9 bases aligning to TRBD2. Unmatched junction bases numbered 7, after V lost 3 bases and J lost 10 bases. The CDR3 is 14 amino acids. The CDR3 region is CASSFIAGADEQFF. CDR3 DNA: TGTGCCAGCAGTTTCATAGCGGGAGCGGACGAGCAGTTCTTC.

The rearrangement uses TRBV12-3 or TRBV12-4 and TRBJ2-3, with 8 bases matching TRBD1. Trimming cost V 4 bases and J 2 bases; bases outside gene matches: 8. The CDR3 totals 16 residues. The CDR3 spells CASSSEDRDITDTQYF. In DNA, the CDR3 is TGTGCCAGCAGTTCCGAGGACAGGGATATCACAGATACGCAGTATTTT.

The CDR3 sequence: CSVAAGRNNYGYTF. CDR3 DNA: TGCAGCGTCGCTGCGGGGCGGAATAACTATGGCTACACCTTC. This chain joins TRBV29-1 and TRBJ1-2; tentatively, D is TRBD1 (5 bases). This CDR3 has 14 residues. The V and J ends lost 6 bases and 1 base respectively, with 15 bases between them. Germline lookup yields CDR1 SQVTM and CDR2 ANQGSEA. Full variable domain (missing parts from reference TRBV29-1 and TRBJ1-2): SAVISQKPSRDICQRGTSLTIQCQVDSQVTMMFWYRQQPGQSLTLIATANQGSEATYESGFVIDKFPISRPNLTFSTLTVSNMSPEDSSIYLCSVAAGRNNYGYTFGSGTRLTVV.

The table lists this clonotype with many counts. The chain couples TRBV12-3 or TRBV12-4 to TRBJ2-3; 10 nucleotides agree with TRBD2. The CDR3 is made up of 15 amino acids. V lost 5 bases and J lost 3; bases outside the gene matches: 5. CDR3 in DNA: TGTGCCAGCAGTGGGCTAGCGGGAGTAACAGATACGCAGTATTTT. Encoded protein: CASSGLAGVTDTQYF.

This clonotype showed up just a few times. The chain combines TRBV3-1 with TRBJ2-1; D is possibly TRBD1 (5 bases). The CDR3 extends over 15 amino acids. Germline lookup yields CDR1 LGHDT and CDR2 YNNKEL (reference sequence). Trimming took 3 bases from V and 0 from J, leaving 9 bases between them. For the CDR3, the DNA is TGTGCCAGCAGCCAGCGGACAACCTCCTACAATGAGCAGTTCTTC. This gives the protein CASSQRTTSYNEQFF.

This chain joins TRBV6-5 and TRBJ2-1; 9 bases agree with TRBD1. Germline V CDR1 and CDR2: MNHEY, SVGAGI. Unmatched junction bases numbered 7, after V lost 6 bases and J lost 4 bases. CDR3 length equals 15 residues. CDR3 amino acids: CASRGPGQGYNEQFF. CDR3 nucleotide sequence: TGTGCCAGCAGGGGACCGGGACAGGGATACAATGAGCAGTTCTTC.

In its sample, this clonotype was seen a few times. The rearrangement joins TRBV4-1 to TRBJ1-2; no definite D call. The V end lost 5 bases, the J end lost 4 bases, and 14 bases lay between the germline ends. CDR1 is MGHRA, CDR2 YSYEKL, per germline. The CDR3 spans 14 residues. In nucleotides, the CDR3 is TGCGCCAGCAGCTCCCCCCCGGGGTCCTATGGCTACACCTTC. Translating it yields CASSSPPGSYGYTF.

This chain connects TRBV6-5 to TRBJ2-1; 11 positions match TRBD2. The V gene end was trimmed by 2 bases and the J gene end by 0 bases; junction bases not matched to a gene: 9. The CDR3 sequence is 19 residues long. Germline assignment: CDR1 MNHEY and CDR2 SVGAGI. CDR3 sequence reads: CASSYGTSGFLSSYNEQFF. The CDR3 DNA is TGTGCCAGCAGTTACGGGACTAGCGGTTTCCTTAGCTCCTACAATGAGCAGTTCTTC.

This chain links TRBV29-1 with TRBJ1-5, with TRBD1 identical over 9 bases. The CDR3 is 14 amino acids. Germline CDR1 reads SQVTM; CDR2 reads ANQGSEA. J was trimmed by 6 bases and V by 6 bases; bases with no gene match: 9. CDR3 DNA: TGCAGCGTCGCCACCGGGACAGGGTTTCAGCCCCAGCATTTT. Its translation: CSVATGTGFQPQHF.

The chain uses TRBV20-1 and TRBJ2-7; TRBD1 agrees at 7 bases. The CDR3 is 13 amino acids. Germline CDR1 reads DFQATT; CDR2 reads SNEGSKA (reference sequence). V lost 3 bases, J lost 0 bases, and 2 bases stayed unmatched. Here the CDR3 DNA reads TGCAGTGCTAGCGGACAGGACTCCTACGAGCAGTACTTC. It encodes CSASGQDSYEQYF.

The chain couples TRBV7-2 to TRBJ1-2, with D possibly matching TRBD1 (5 bases). With 5 bases removed from V and 8 bases from J, the gap between germline ends came to 12 bases. This CDR3 comprises 12 residues. Germline V gene lookup returns CDR1 SGHTA and CDR2 FQGNSA. The CDR3 region has the DNA TGTGCCAGCAGCACGGACATCGGCGGCTACACCTTC. Translated: CASSTDIGGYTF.

This clonotype showed up just a few times. This chain joins TRBV7-6 and TRBJ2-1; D not resolved. The germline gives CDR1 SGHVS, CDR2 FNYEAQ. This CDR3 comprises 13 residues. Between the trimmed V and J ends, which lost 1 base and 7 bases, there was a span of 8 bases. The chain's CDR3 is CASSLEVFNEQFF. Here the CDR3 DNA reads TGTGCCAGCAGCTTAGAGGTTTTTAATGAGCAGTTCTTC.

The chain carries TRBV11-2 and TRBJ1-4; 9 bases map to TRBD1. This CDR3 is built from 15 residues. J lost 7 bases, V lost 5 bases, and 8 bases had no gene match. Germline CDR1 and CDR2: SGHAT and FQNNGV. Here the CDR3 DNA reads TGTGCCAGCAGCCGACCGGGACAGGGACTTGAAAAACTGTTTTTT. It encodes CASSRPGQGLEKLFF.

The chain couples TRBV5-5 to TRBJ2-7, with D perhaps matching TRBD1 (6 bases). This CDR3 region has 18 residues. CDR1 is SGHKS, CDR2 YYEKEE, per germline (reference sequence). Trimming took off 4 bases at V and 0 bases at J, with 23 bases between the two ends. The CDR3 here is CASSPSISRDTSSYEQYF. The CDR3 DNA is TGTGCCAGCAGCCCCTCGATATCCCGGGACACTAGCTCCTACGAGCAGTACTTC. The variable domain in full, completed from reference TRBV5-5 and TRBJ2-7, reads DAGVTQSPTHLIKTRGQQVTLRCSPISGHKSVSWYQQVLGQGPQFIFQYYEKEERGRGNFPDRFSARQFPNYSSELNVNALLLGDSALYLCASSPSISRDTSSYEQYFGPGTRLTVT.

This clonotype was observed a single time. V gene TRBV5-1 combines with J gene TRBJ1-2; 8 bases match TRBD1. CDR1 is SGHRS, CDR2 YFSETQ, per germline. V shed 3 bases, J shed 0 bases, and the junction held 4 bases outside the gene matches. CDR3 length: 15 amino acids. The CDR3 coding sequence is TGCGCCAGCAGCTGGGGGACAGGTTCTAACTATGGCTACACCTTC. Translated: CASSWGTGSNYGYTF.

The gene calls are TRBV29-1 and TRBJ2-7; D is undetermined. V was cut by 4 bases and J by 0 bases, with 10 bases left in between. The germline V gene encodes CDR1 SQVTM and CDR2 ANQGSEA. CDR3 length equals 13 residues. DNA of the CDR3: TGCAGCGTTGGAAGACGTCTCTCCTACGAGCAGTACTTC. It translates to CSVGRRLSYEQYF.

The J gene is TRBJ1-1, the V gene TRBV5-1, with no clear D. This CDR3 comprises 13 residues. Trimming pared 6 bases from V and 1 base from J, leaving 10 bases between. The V gene's germline CDR1 is SGHRS and CDR2 YFSETQ. Here the CDR3 DNA reads TGCGCCAGCAACCCCCCCGGGAACACTGAAGCTTTCTTT. Its protein product is CASNPPGNTEAFF. The variable domain in full, with the rest retrieved from reference TRBV5-1 and TRBJ1-1, is KAGVTQTPRYLIKTRGQQVTLSCSPISGHRSVSWYQQTPGQGLQFLFEYFSETQRNKGNFPGRFSGRQFSNSRSEMNVSTLELGDSALYLCASNPPGNTEAFFGQGTRLTVV.